This T cell receptor (beta chain) appears in the sequencing data of a study of cytomegalovirus exposure and HLA in healthy donors. For the study at large: There were 300 to 400 genotyped donors. Of these, about 80% fell in the genetic ancestry cluster associated with self-reported Caucasian donors.

Findings of the study overall: Later analysis placed DRB1 highest and HLA-C lowest in TCR association rates, which differed by HLA locus.

CDR1 and CDR2 (germline): LNHDA, SQIVND (reference sequence). The CDR3 consists of 15 residues. V lost 0 bases, J lost 1 base, and 8 bases lay in between. 60 Vbeta and 13 Jbeta primers were used in PCR. The data were produced by immunoSEQ multiplex PCR, yet TCRdb's version contains in-frame clones alone and is incomplete. Counted here are some 200,000 clones, about four fifths occurring once; the ten biggest clones make up roughly 1.5%. With respect to this clone: The antigen is unknown.

This chain joins TRBV19 and TRBJ2-3; a possible D gene is TRBD1 (5 bases). The receptor was derived from a young woman in good health and CMV-seronegative. Sequencing was carried out using PBMCs. CDR3 residues: CASSIDRVGTDTQYF. The CDR3 region has the DNA TGTGCCAGTAGTATAGACAGGGTCGGCACAGATACGCAGTATTTT.